These 22 T cell receptor beta chains originate from one sample sequenced in a study of beta chain features in type 1 diabetes. Study findings and constraints: Shortening of TCRB CDR3s, moderate but significant, appeared in all four CD4+ subsets of Type 1 diabetes patients.

cDNA synthesis used the whole RNA isolate, giving expressed TCRB sequences. Sequencing used immunoSEQ multiplex PCR; TCRdb keeps in-frame clones, though not all of them. This sample has 55,000 to 85,000 clones; 45% to 50% occur once, and the top ten carry around 0.72%. Their target antigens are unknown. The specimen was central memory CD4+ T cells from blood. These receptors came from a man aged 30-40 years with type 1 diabetes.

This chain connects TRBV19 to TRBJ2-5; 9 bases align to TRBD2. CDR1 is LNHDA and CDR2 is SQIVND in the germline V gene (reference sequence). This CDR3 region has 15 residues. V lost 4 bases and J lost 4; bases outside the gene matches: 7. DNA of the CDR3: TGTGCCAGTAGTACCCGACCGGGACTAGCAGAGACCCAGTACTTC. Amino acids: CASSTRPGLAETQYF.

This clone was observed a handful of times. The chain uses TRBV5-5 and TRBJ2-5; a weak D match, TRBD1 (6 bases). The V gene's germline CDR1 is SGHKS and CDR2 YYEKEE (reference sequence). The CDR3 is 14 amino acids. Trimming pared 0 bases from V and 5 bases from J, leaving 11 bases between. CDR3 sequence: CASSLVTDRETQYF. The CDR3 coding sequence is TGTGCCAGCAGCTTGGTGACCGACAGGGAGACCCAGTACTTC. Combining the CDR3 with reference TRBV5-5 and TRBJ2-5 gives the whole variable domain DAGVTQSPTHLIKTRGQQVTLRCSPISGHKSVSWYQQVLGQGPQFIFQYYEKEERGRGNFPDRFSARQFPNYSSELNVNALLLGDSALYLCASSLVTDRETQYFGPGTRLLVL.

This chain uses TRBV18 with TRBJ2-2; 10 positions agree with TRBD1. The J segment lost 3 bases and the V segment lost 8 bases, leaving 6 bases of the junction unmatched. In germline, CDR1 is KGHSH, CDR2 LQKENI. The CDR3 runs 15 residues. CDR3 DNA sequence: TGTGCCAGCCGGGGGACAGGGGCCGACACCGGGGAGCTGTTTTTT. Its translation: CASRGTGADTGELFF.

The chain joins TRBV5-1 to TRBJ2-2, with 8 bases that match TRBD1. V shed 0 bases, J shed 1 base, and the junction held 2 bases outside the gene matches. From germline, CDR1 is SGHRS and CDR2 YFSETQ. CDR3 size: 16 residues. As DNA, the CDR3 is TGCGCCAGCAGCTTGGCCGGGACAGGGAACACCGGGGAGCTGTTTTTT. This gives the protein CASSLAGTGNTGELFF.

The CDR3 bases are TGTGCCAGCAGCTTAGAGCCCGGGAGCGAGCAGTACTTC. It encodes CASSLEPGSEQYF. The chain uses TRBV7-6 and TRBJ2-7; tentative D call: TRBD2 (6 bases). The CDR3 spans 13 residues. Trimming left V 1 base short and J 6 bases short, with 10 bases between. The germline V gene has CDR1 SGHVS and CDR2 FNYEAQ. The entire variable domain, with the rest obtained from reference TRBV7-6 and TRBJ2-7, is as follows: GAGVSQSPRYKVTKRGQDVALRCDPISGHVSLYWYRQALGQGPEFLTYFNYEAQQDKSGLPNDRFSAERPEGSISTLTIQRTEQRDSAMYRCASSLEPGSEQYFGPGTRLTVT.

V and J are TRBV6-5 and TRBJ2-5, with 9 bases aligning to TRBD2. The V segment lost 4 bases and the J segment 4 bases; nucleotides outside the gene matches: 7. Per germline, CDR1 MNHEY and CDR2 SVGAGI. The CDR3 covers 15 residues. Written as DNA, the CDR3 is TGTGCCAGCAGTTCCCCCCGCGGGAGGGGAGAGACCCAGTACTTC. Translated: CASSSPRGRGETQYF.

The CDR3 sequence: CASSEYEGTEAFF. In DNA, the CDR3 is TGTGCCAGCAGTGAATATGAGGGCACTGAAGCTTTCTTT. V usage is TRBV25-1 and J usage is TRBJ1-1; D unclear. The V end lost 0 bases, the J end lost 4 bases, and 6 bases lay between the germline ends. Per the germline V gene, CDR1 is MGHDK and CDR2 is SYGVNS. The CDR3 length is 13 residues.

The chain uses TRBV7-9 and TRBJ1-6, with D possibly TRBD1 on 5 matching bases. This CDR3 comprises 13 residues. Germline CDR1 reads SEHNR; CDR2 reads FQNEAQ (reference sequence). Trimming cost V 5 bases and J 8 bases, with 10 bases left between them. DNA for the CDR3: TGTGCCAGCAGCCGTGGGGCAGATTCACCCCTCCACTTT. Translation: CASSRGADSPLHF.

V and J are TRBV5-1 and TRBJ2-7; no firm D call. This CDR3 spans 15 amino acids. Germline V gives CDR1 SGHRS, CDR2 YFSETQ. Between the trimmed V and J ends, which lost 0 bases and 0 bases, there was a span of 10 bases. The CDR3 nucleotides are TGCGCCAGCAGCTTGGCGAGGAGCCCCTCCTACGAGCAGTACTTC. Protein product: CASSLARSPSYEQYF.

The chain couples TRBV2 to TRBJ2-1; 9 nucleotides agree with TRBD2. Germline V lookup: CDR1 SNHLY, CDR2 FYNNEI. Trimming removed 6 bases from V and 7 bases from J; junction bases left unmatched: 10. The CDR3 extends over 15 amino acids. The CDR3 nucleotides are TGTGCCAGCAGCCGCGGGGGGGCCAACGGGAATGAGCAGTTCTTC. Translating gives CASSRGGANGNEQFF.

Only a few counts were recorded for this clone. The J gene is TRBJ1-5, the V gene TRBV19; D ambiguous. This CDR3 has 13 amino acids. Germline V gives CDR1 LNHDA, CDR2 SQIVND (reference sequence). V lost 0 bases and J lost 8, with 8 bases in between. CDR3 sequence: CASSIEGSKPQHF. CDR3 bases: TGTGCCAGTAGTATAGAGGGGAGTAAGCCCCAGCATTTT. The full variable domain, rest sourced from reference TRBV19 and TRBJ1-5, is DGGITQSPKYLFRKEGQNVTLSCEQNLNHDAMYWYRQDPGQGLRLIYYSQIVNDFQKGDIAEGYSVSREKKESFPLTVTSAQKNPTAFYLCASSIEGSKPQHFGDGTRLSIL.

The genes are TRBV5-4 and TRBJ2-7; 7 bases are a match to TRBD1. After removal of 4 bases from V and 5 bases from J, the junction contained 9 bases not matched to a gene. The CDR3 sequence is 14 residues long. The germline V gene encodes CDR1 SGHNT and CDR2 YYREEE (reference sequence). CDR3 loop: CASSPGTERNEQYF. CDR3 nucleotides: TGTGCCAGCAGCCCGGGGACAGAGAGAAACGAGCAGTACTTC.

The CDR3 here is CASSLDRGAYEQYF. CDR3 nucleotides: TGTGCCAGCTCACTCGACAGGGGGGCCTACGAGCAGTACTTC. V is TRBV18 and J is TRBJ2-7, with 9 bases fitting TRBD1. This CDR3 spans 14 amino acids. Germline CDR1 reads KGHSH; CDR2 reads LQKENI. Germline trimming cut 4 bases from V and 2 bases from J; bases unmatched to any gene: 3.

This clone has only one observation. V and J are TRBV5-6 and TRBJ1-2; a weak D match, TRBD1 (6 bases). The CDR3 runs 14 residues. CDR1 is SGHDT and CDR2 is YYEEEE in the germline V gene. V was clipped by 2 bases and J by 4 bases, with 12 bases between them. The CDR3: CASSLGDKTYGYTF. The CDR3, as DNA: TGTGCCAGCAGCTTAGGGGACAAGACCTATGGCTACACCTTC.

The chain links TRBV7-2 to TRBJ2-4, with TRBD2 as a possible D gene (5 bases). V was pared by 5 bases and J by 1 base, with 12 bases between. Germline CDR1 and CDR2: SGHTA and FQGNSA. The CDR3 totals 15 residues. CDR3 amino acids: CASSPWGAAKNIQYF. The CDR3 bases are TGTGCCAGCAGCCCATGGGGAGCGGCCAAAAACATTCAGTACTTC.

This clone has more than one count but fewer than ten. The chain employs TRBV19 and TRBJ2-1; D may be TRBD2 (5 bases). Germline V gives CDR1 LNHDA, CDR2 SQIVND (reference sequence). The V gene lost 7 bases and the J gene lost 6 bases, with 13 bases spanning the gap. This CDR3 spans 13 amino acids. This chain's CDR3 is CASMGSMGNEQFF. The CDR3 nucleotides are TGTGCCAGTATGGGGAGTATGGGCAATGAGCAGTTCTTC. The complete variable domain, with remaining parts taken from reference TRBV19 and TRBJ2-1, reads DGGITQSPKYLFRKEGQNVTLSCEQNLNHDAMYWYRQDPGQGLRLIYYSQIVNDFQKGDIAEGYSVSREKKESFPLTVTSAQKNPTAFYLCASMGSMGNEQFFGPGTRLTVL.

This clone was seen more than once but under ten times. This sequence joins TRBV5-4 and TRBJ2-1; no clear D gene. Germline V gene data show CDR1 as SGHNT and CDR2 as YYREEE (reference sequence). The V gene lost 4 bases and the J gene lost 5 bases, with 10 bases spanning the gap. The CDR3 spans 13 residues. The CDR3 loop reads CASSPLTDNEQFF. CDR3 coding DNA: TGTGCCAGCAGCCCTCTGACTGACAATGAGCAGTTCTTC.

Concerning this clone: Other DNA sequences of this sample code for an identical CDR3. J is TRBJ2-7 and V is TRBV2; D call uncertain. The CDR3 runs to 12 residues. Germline loops: CDR1 SNHLY, CDR2 FYNNEI. V lost 0 bases to trimming and J lost 4 bases, with 4 bases between them. The CDR3 sequence is CASSEASYEQYF. DNA of the CDR3: TGTGCCAGCAGTGAAGCATCGTACGAGCAGTACTTC.

The rearrangement uses TRBV29-1 and TRBJ1-1; D gene uncertain. CDR1 is SQVTM, CDR2 ANQGSEA, per germline. The CDR3 loop spans 11 amino acids. V was trimmed by 4 bases and J by 5 bases, leaving 8 bases between them. CDR3 sequence: CSVAERTEAFF. In DNA, the CDR3 is TGCAGCGTTGCTGAGAGGACTGAAGCTTTCTTT.

This clone was detected only a few times. This chain connects TRBV30 to TRBJ2-2, with a tentative D call TRBD2 (5 bases). The CDR3 runs 13 residues. CDR1 is GTSNPN and CDR2 is SVGIG in the germline V gene (reference sequence). V was trimmed by 3 bases and J by 7 bases, leaving 12 bases between them. The CDR3 is CAWRRDKSGELFF. The CDR3 DNA follows: TGTGCCTGGAGGAGGGATAAGAGCGGGGAGCTGTTTTTT.

The chain employs TRBV2 and TRBJ2-7; D remains ambiguous. Germline values: CDR1 SNHLY, CDR2 FYNNEI. V was shortened by 5 bases and J by 2 bases, with 7 bases between the two germline ends. The CDR3 totals 12 residues. CDR3: CASSPGAYEQYF. In nucleotides, the CDR3 is TGTGCCAGCAGTCCCGGTGCCTACGAGCAGTACTTC.

This clone was counted only a few times. The chain combines TRBV7-2 with TRBJ2-3, with TRBD2 matching over 9 bases. V shed 5 bases and J 6 bases; nucleotides not matched to a gene: 9. Germline V gene lookup returns CDR1 SGHTA and CDR2 FQGNSA. The CDR3 is made up of 15 amino acids. CDR3 amino acids: CASSVSGSSADTQYF. CDR3 in DNA: TGTGCCAGCAGCGTTAGCGGGAGCAGTGCGGATACGCAGTATTTT.